One sample yielded the 14 T cell receptor beta chains listed below, sequenced in a study of CD8 T cells in ankylosing spondylitis. The study's findings and limits: The study identified a TCR beta motif of under ten highly homologous variants that appeared characteristic of ankylosing spondylitis blood.

For these TCRs, the target antigens are not known. TCRdb reprocessed the 5' RACE reads with MiXCR, giving one entry per CDR3 protein. The repertoire holds 200,000 to 250,000 distinct CDR3 sequences, with around 17% as singletons. Sequencing was carried out using blood, either unsorted or a sorted T cell fraction (not recorded which). These receptors all stem from a male donor with ankylosing spondylitis.

This clonotype was observed at least ten times. The chain carries TRBV12-3 or TRBV12-4 and TRBJ2-3, with no clear D. CDR3 length: 13 amino acids. The germline V and J ends were trimmed by 0 bases and 3 bases, with 4 bases remaining between them. The CDR3 region is CASSLARTDTQYF. CDR3 nucleotide sequence: TGTGCCAGCAGTTTAGCGAGGACAGATACGCAGTATTTT.

This clonotype was found many times. This chain uses TRBV9 with TRBJ2-2; no definite D call. Germline V gene data show CDR1 as SGDLS and CDR2 as YYNGEE. This CDR3 is 12 amino acids long. Trimming took 0 bases from V and 8 from J, leaving 5 bases between them. CDR3 sequence: CASSVGVGELFF. The DNA of the CDR3 is TGTGCCAGCAGCGTAGGGGTTGGGGAGCTGTTTTTT.

The chain is built from TRBV10-2 and TRBJ2-3; D is uncertain. The CDR3 has 13 residues. V shed 3 bases and J shed 2 bases, with 6 bases lying between them. Germline V CDR1 and CDR2: WSHSY, SAAADI. DNA for the CDR3: TGCGCCAGCAGTGAACTAAACACAGATACGCAGTATTTT. Its protein product is CASSELNTDTQYF.

This chain connects TRBV5-1 to TRBJ2-2; no clear D. The CDR3 loop spans 13 amino acids. Germline loops: CDR1 SGHRS, CDR2 YFSETQ. V gave up 3 bases and J gave up 0 bases, with 3 bases separating them. DNA for the CDR3: TGCGCCAGCAGCTGGTCGAACACCGGGGAGCTGTTTTTT. This gives the protein CASSWSNTGELFF.

The chain couples TRBV4-3 to TRBJ2-1, with a tentative D call TRBD2 (6 bases). V was trimmed by 2 bases and J by 0 bases, leaving 11 bases between them. Germline loops: CDR1 LGHNA, CDR2 YSLEER. CDR3 size: 16 residues. The CDR3 protein is CASSQIWGGSYNEQFF. CDR3 bases: TGCGCCAGCAGCCAAATTTGGGGAGGCTCCTACAATGAGCAGTTCTTC.

This sequence joins TRBV29-1 and TRBJ2-5; 7 bases are a match to TRBD2. The V segment lost 3 bases and the J segment 4 bases; nucleotides outside the gene matches: 17. Per the germline V gene, CDR1 is SQVTM and CDR2 is ANQGSEA. CDR3 length: 17 residues. The CDR3 loop is CSVERALGEREGETQYF. CDR3 sequence (DNA): TGCAGCGTTGAGAGGGCCTTGGGTGAGCGGGAAGGAGAGACCCAGTACTTC.

The V gene is TRBV28, the J gene TRBJ2-3, with 8 bases identical to TRBD2. V trimming: 6 bases; J trimming: 3 bases; junction bases outside the gene matches: 8. Germline V gene lookup returns CDR1 MDHEN and CDR2 SYDVKM. This CDR3 is built from 15 residues. The CDR3 DNA reads TGTGCCAGCAGCTTGGGACTAGAGGGGACAGATACGCAGTATTTT. This codes for CASSLGLEGTDTQYF.

This clonotype has just one count. The chain couples TRBV11-2 to TRBJ1-6; D is ambiguous. The CDR3 is 16 amino acids. Germline CDR1 reads SGHAT; CDR2 reads FQNNGV. V lost 5 bases and J 8 bases, leaving 19 bases between the germline ends. CDR3 amino acids: CASSRPEHLADSPLHF. CDR3 coding DNA: TGTGCCAGCAGCAGGCCGGAGCATCTCGCGGATTCACCCCTCCACTTT.

This clonotype occurred many times. This CDR3 reads CASSHDTGPPISYNEQFF. DNA for the CDR3: TGTGCCAGCAGCCACGATACGGGGCCGCCCATTTCCTACAATGAGCAGTTCTTC. The chain joins TRBV7-8 to TRBJ2-1; D may correspond to TRBD1 or TRBD2 (5 bases each). The V end was cut by 5 bases, the J end by 1 base, with 21 bases between. The CDR3 is 18 residues long. Germline V lookup: CDR1 SGHVS, CDR2 FQNEAQ.

This clonotype was seen only a few times. The V gene is TRBV7-2, the J gene TRBJ2-1, with D uncertain. The length of the CDR3 is 15 residues. Germline assignment: CDR1 SGHTA and CDR2 FQGNSA. The V gene lost 1 base and the J gene lost 5 bases, with 12 bases spanning the gap. The DNA of the CDR3 is TGTGCCAGCAGCTTAGTCGGCTGGCGGAACAATGAGCAGTTCTTC. It encodes CASSLVGWRNNEQFF.

A few counts support this clonotype. In DNA form, the CDR3 reads TGTGCCAGCAGCTACCTACCCCAGACTAGCGGTTTAACAGATACGCAGTATTTT. Residues: CASSYLPQTSGLTDTQYF. The rearrangement links TRBV6-5 to TRBJ2-3; 9 bases are shared with TRBD2. V gave up 6 bases and J gave up 3 bases; unmatched junction bases: 16. CDR3 length: 18 residues. CDR1 and CDR2 (germline): MNHEY, SVGAGI.

This clonotype was recorded many times. V gene TRBV12-3 or TRBV12-4 combines with J gene TRBJ2-7; D uncertain. There are 12 residues in the CDR3. The V and J ends lost 5 bases and 2 bases respectively, with 7 bases between them. DNA of the CDR3: TGTGCCAGCAGTGCCAGTCCCTACGAGCAGTACTTC. Residues: CASSASPYEQYF.

This clonotype came up many times. CDR3 DNA: TGCAGCGCAAGGACAGGGGATCATACCCTGTACGAGCAGTACTTC. Translation: CSARTGDHTLYEQYF. V gene TRBV29-1 combines with J gene TRBJ2-7; 9 bases fit TRBD1. The CDR3 runs 15 residues. Germline V CDR1 and CDR2: SQVTM, ANQGSEA. V was pared by 7 bases and J by 4 bases, with 14 bases of the junction left unmatched.

This clonotype was recorded a few times. The chain carries TRBV20-1 and TRBJ2-7; 8 bases are shared with TRBD2. Per germline, CDR1 DFQATT and CDR2 SNEGSKA (reference sequence). After removal of 6 bases from V and 2 bases from J, the junction contained 18 bases not matched to a gene. The CDR3 spans 17 residues. CDR3 sequence (DNA): TGCAGTGCCAAAGGTATTAGCGGGGCTTTAGCTCCCTACGAGCAGTACTTC. Encoded protein: CSAKGISGALAPYEQYF.